What follows are 4 T cell receptor beta chains derived from one specimen sequenced in a study of human T cells and chemical hapten exposure. TCRdb analysed the RACE reads with MiXCR anew, one entry per CDR3 protein. The profile shows tens of thousands of distinct CDR3 sequences, 9.3% of them singletons. The time point was: patch test 1, 2 weeks after DPC sensitization. Treatment indicated: therapeutic diphenylcyclopropenone sensitization with weekly scalp DPC. The material sequenced was whole blood, taken in connection with sensitization to the hapten diphenylcyclopropenone (DPC). The receptors derive from a woman in her forties with alopecia areata. Some clones in this sample may be carry-over from other donors' samples.

This clonotype was seen repeatedly, ten times or more. V usage is TRBV19 and J usage is TRBJ2-7, with TRBD2 as a possible D gene (7 bases). The V and J ends lost 3 bases and 3 bases respectively, with 18 bases between them. Per the germline V gene, CDR1 is LNHDA and CDR2 is SQIVND (reference sequence). This CDR3 is built from 16 residues. Here the CDR3 reads CASSIGPWRGLYEQYF. CDR3 sequence (DNA): TGTGCCAGTAGTATCGGCCCTTGGCGGGGGCTCTACGAGCAGTACTTC.

This chain joins TRBV12-3 or TRBV12-4 and TRBJ2-1, with 9 bases fitting TRBD1. After removal of 3 bases from V and 8 bases from J, the junction contained 5 bases not matched to a gene. The CDR3 extends over 14 amino acids. The CDR3 loop reads CASSLGQGSDEQFF. In DNA, the CDR3 is TGTGCCAGCAGTTTGGGACAGGGAAGCGATGAGCAGTTCTTC.

In this sample, this clonotype turned up many times. The chain is built from TRBV9 and TRBJ1-1; no firm D call. The germline V gene has CDR1 SGDLS and CDR2 YYNGEE. Trimming shortened V by 1 base and J by 5 bases, and 12 bases separated the two germline ends. The CDR3 extends over 14 amino acids. The CDR3 here is CASSVSGRGTEAFF. For the CDR3, the DNA is TGTGCCAGCAGCGTATCCGGGCGGGGAACTGAAGCTTTCTTT. The full variable domain, its missing parts supplied by reference TRBV9 and TRBJ1-1, is DSGVTQTPKHLITATGQRVTLRCSPRSGDLSVYWYQQSLDQGLQFLIQYYNGEERAKGNILERFSAQQFPDLHSELNLSSLELGDSALYFCASSVSGRGTEAFFGQGTRLTVV.

V gene TRBV7-2 combines with J gene TRBJ2-7; D not certain. There are 16 residues in the CDR3. Germline CDR1 is SGHTA and CDR2 is FQGNSA. V dropped 1 base and J dropped 3 bases, with 16 bases sitting between them. Here the CDR3 reads CASSLDRRPLNYEQYF. CDR3 coding DNA: TGTGCCAGCAGCTTAGATCGCAGACCTCTAAACTACGAGCAGTACTTC.